Below, 25 T cell receptor beta chains from the same sample are listed, as sequenced in a study of T-cell memory formation after mild COVID-19. TCRdb used MiXCR to reprocess the 5' RACE reads, holding one entry per CDR3 protein. The table has fewer than 300,000 distinct CDR3 sequences, approximately 19% seen once. The specimen sequenced was PBMCs or a T cell subset sorted from them (not recorded which). These receptors came from a man younger than 35 who had mild COVID-19 (a few samples of this study predate the infection). Cell type and time point are not known.

This clonotype has just a few counts. The chain uses TRBV12-3 or TRBV12-4 and TRBJ1-5; 7 bases fit TRBD1. V lost 3 bases, J lost 5 bases, and 7 bases stayed unmatched. The CDR3 contains 15 residues. The CDR3 spells CASSFGGGQYQPQHF. The CDR3 DNA follows: TGTGCCAGCAGTTTCGGAGGGGGACAGTATCAGCCCCAGCATTTT.

The table lists this clonotype with a few counts. V and J are TRBV6-1 and TRBJ1-5, with D maybe TRBD1 (6 bases). The CDR3 is 13 residues long. V dropped 1 base and J dropped 5 bases, with 6 bases sitting between them. Germline lookup yields CDR1 MNHNS and CDR2 SASEGT. The CDR3 DNA follows: TGTGCCAGCAGTGAAGAGGGGGATCAGCCCCAGCATTTT. Encoded protein: CASSEEGDQPQHF.

V is TRBV27 and J is TRBJ2-3; D is unclear. This CDR3 region has 14 residues. The V gene's germline CDR1 is MNHEY and CDR2 SMNVEV (reference sequence). The ends were cut back, 5 bases at V and 1 base at J, with 10 bases in the middle. The CDR3 spells CASSTILGTDTQYF. In nucleotides, the CDR3 is TGTGCCAGCAGTACGATTCTTGGCACAGATACGCAGTATTTT.

In this sample, this clonotype turned up a few times. The rearrangement joins TRBV5-1 to TRBJ2-5; 8 bases match TRBD2. Losses at the gene ends were 1 base for V and 4 bases for J; bases not matched to a gene: 9. The CDR3 extends over 16 amino acids. The germline V gene encodes CDR1 SGHRS and CDR2 YFSETQ. The CDR3 is CASSLISGGSRETQYF. CDR3 sequence (DNA): TGCGCCAGCAGCTTGATCAGCGGGGGTTCCCGAGAGACCCAGTACTTC.

This chain connects TRBV19 to TRBJ1-2; no firm D call. The germline V and J ends were trimmed by 3 bases and 7 bases, with 12 bases remaining between them. Per the germline V gene, CDR1 is LNHDA and CDR2 is SQIVND (reference sequence). The CDR3 runs to 13 residues. The CDR3 protein is CASSIPYVRGYTF. DNA of the CDR3: TGTGCCAGTAGTATTCCCTACGTCCGTGGCTACACCTTC.

V usage is TRBV29-1 and J usage is TRBJ1-5, with TRBD1 matching 8 bases. This CDR3 comprises 13 residues. The V segment lost 6 bases and the J segment 5 bases; nucleotides outside the gene matches: 6. Germline CDR1 reads SQVTM; CDR2 reads ANQGSEA. CDR3 DNA sequence: TGCAGCGTCACAGGGGGTACGGATCAGCCCCAGCATTTT. This translates into CSVTGGTDQPQHF.

The rearrangement links TRBV6-1 to TRBJ1-1; the D is unclear. The CDR3 spans 11 residues. V lost 7 bases and J 7 bases, leaving 10 bases between the germline ends. CDR1 MNHNS and CDR2 SASEGT come from the germline V gene. CDR3 in amino acids: CASKRAHEAFF. CDR3 bases: TGTGCCAGCAAGAGGGCCCATGAAGCTTTCTTT.

This clonotype was observed a handful of times. The chain carries TRBV7-2 and TRBJ2-5; 12 bases fit TRBD2. The CDR3 length is 13 residues. Trimming cost V 4 bases and J 13 bases; bases outside gene matches: 7. Germline V gene data show CDR1 as SGHTA and CDR2 as FQGNSA. The CDR3 reads CASSSASGGARYF. CDR3 nucleotides: TGTGCCAGCAGCTCCGCTAGCGGGGGGGCCCGGTACTTC. Combining the CDR3 with reference TRBV7-2 and TRBJ2-5 gives the whole variable domain GAGVSQSPSNKVTEKGKDVELRCDPISGHTALYWYRQSLGQGLEFLIYFQGNSAPDKSGLPSDRFSAERTGGSVSTLTIQRTQQEDSAVYLCASSSASGGARYFGPGTRLLVL.

This clonotype turned up a few times. V usage is TRBV12-5 and J usage is TRBJ1-1; D is possibly TRBD1 (5 bases). Germline-derived CDR1 and CDR2 are LGHNT and FRNRAP. V was shortened by 3 bases and J by 5 bases, with 10 bases between the two germline ends. The length of the CDR3 is 13 residues. The CDR3 sequence: CASGLGPGTEAFF. The CDR3 nucleotides are TGTGCTAGTGGTTTAGGTCCAGGGACTGAAGCTTTCTTT.

This chain joins TRBV7-8 and TRBJ2-6; D perhaps matches TRBD2 (5 bases). CDR3 length: 17 amino acids. V lost 7 bases to trimming and J lost 5 bases, with 21 bases between them. Germline V CDR1 and CDR2: SGHVS, FQNEAQ. DNA of the CDR3: TGTGCCAGCACCGGGGAGATAGGCAGTCCTTGGGCCAACGTCCTGACTTTC. This codes for CASTGEIGSPWANVLTF.

There are a few counts of this clonotype. This chain connects TRBV6-5 to TRBJ2-1; TRBD1 or TRBD2 may be the D gene (5 bases each). CDR1 is MNHEY and CDR2 is SVGAGI in the germline V gene. This CDR3 is 15 amino acids long. With 2 bases removed from V and 4 bases from J, the gap between germline ends came to 12 bases. This chain's CDR3 is CASSYRGEGYNEQFF. CDR3 nucleotide sequence: TGTGCCAGCAGTTACCGGGGTGAGGGGTACAATGAGCAGTTCTTC.

The genes are TRBV7-2 and TRBJ1-2, with D maybe TRBD1 (6 bases). There are 13 residues in the CDR3. V was clipped by 4 bases and J by 8 bases, with 14 bases between them. CDR1 and CDR2 (germline): SGHTA, FQGNSA. CDR3 loop: CASSSGTWWGYTF. CDR3 nucleotide sequence: TGTGCCAGCAGCTCCGGGACATGGTGGGGCTACACCTTC. Looking up the rest from reference TRBV7-2 and TRBJ1-2 gives the full variable domain: GAGVSQSPSNKVTEKGKDVELRCDPISGHTALYWYRQSLGQGLEFLIYFQGNSAPDKSGLPSDRFSAERTGGSVSTLTIQRTQQEDSAVYLCASSSGTWWGYTFGSGTRLTVV.

This clonotype was recorded at least ten times. The V call is TRBV4-1, the J call TRBJ2-7, with TRBD1 as a possible D gene (5 bases). The CDR3 sequence is 15 residues long. Germline V lookup: CDR1 MGHRA, CDR2 YSYEKL. Trimming took off 0 bases at V and 4 bases at J, with 13 bases between the two ends. The CDR3 reads CASSQERGGLYEQYF. The CDR3 region has the DNA TGCGCCAGCAGCCAAGAAAGGGGCGGATTATACGAGCAGTACTTC.

This clonotype was detected many times. The V gene is TRBV7-9, the J gene TRBJ2-7, with 7 bases matching TRBD1. The CDR3 contains 15 residues. Germline CDR1 is SEHNR and CDR2 is FQNEAQ (reference sequence). The junction had 9 bases not matched to a gene; V was cut back by 5 bases and J by 2 bases. CDR3 bases: TGTGCCAGCAGCCGCGGACAGGACCTTCCCTACGAGCAGTACTTC. Translated, it gives CASSRGQDLPYEQYF.

The rearrangement uses TRBV13 and TRBJ2-5, with D tentatively TRBD1 (6 bases). Between the trimmed V and J ends, which lost 4 bases and 4 bases, there was a span of 16 bases. The CDR3 sequence is 15 residues long. Germline V gene sequence: CDR1 PRHDT, CDR2 FYEKMQ (reference sequence). DNA for the CDR3: TGTGCCAGCAGCTCCACGTCAGGGGACCGAGAGACCCAGTACTTC. It encodes CASSSTSGDRETQYF.

The J gene is TRBJ1-5, the V gene TRBV7-2; 8 bases are shared with TRBD1. CDR1 and CDR2 from the germline V gene are SGHTA and FQGNSA. J was trimmed by 6 bases and V by 2 bases; bases with no gene match: 6. This CDR3 is 15 amino acids long. The CDR3 loop reads CASSLRTGMGQPQHF. DNA of the CDR3: TGTGCCAGCAGCTTAAGGACAGGGATGGGTCAGCCCCAGCATTTT.

The sample holds many counts of this clonotype. The rearrangement uses TRBV7-8 and TRBJ2-1; 10 bases are a match to TRBD1. Germline V gene data show CDR1 as SGHVS and CDR2 as FQNEAQ. V dropped 2 bases and J dropped 5; count of bases not matched to a gene: 9. The CDR3 sequence is 17 residues long. The CDR3 loop is CASSLPRGTGDNNEQFF. The CDR3 nucleotides read TGTGCCAGCAGCTTACCTAGGGGGACAGGGGATAACAATGAGCAGTTCTTC.

The rearrangement uses TRBV4-3 and TRBJ2-4; a weak D match, TRBD2 (6 bases). The V gene's germline CDR1 is LGHNA and CDR2 YSLEER. Trimming cost V 0 bases and J 1 base, with 16 bases left between them. The CDR3 is 18 amino acids. The CDR3 nucleotides are TGCGCCAGCAGCCAAGATCTCCGGGGGTGGTGGGCCAAAAACATTCAGTACTTC. Residues: CASSQDLRGWWAKNIQYF.

The chain couples TRBV11-2 to TRBJ1-5; TRBD1 aligns across 7 bases. There are 15 residues in the CDR3. V trimming: 0 bases; J trimming: 5 bases; junction bases outside the gene matches: 4. Germline CDR1 is SGHAT and CDR2 is FQNNGV. CDR3 nucleotide sequence: TGTGCCAGCAGCTTAGACGCGGGACAGCATCAGCCCCAGCATTTT. Translating gives CASSLDAGQHQPQHF. The whole variable domain, filled in from reference TRBV11-2 and TRBJ1-5, reads EAGVAQSPRYKIIEKRQSVAFWCNPISGHATLYWYQQILGQGPKLLIQFQNNGVVDDSQLPKDRFSAERLKGVDSTLKIQPAKLEDSAVYLCASSLDAGQHQPQHFGDGTRLSIL.

The chain uses TRBV9 and TRBJ1-1; unclear D gene. The CDR3 has 13 amino acids. CDR1 is SGDLS, CDR2 YYNGEE, per germline. V was cut by 3 bases and J by 6 bases, with 12 bases left in between. The CDR3 loop reads CASSGGIISEAFF. The CDR3 DNA reads TGTGCCAGCAGCGGGGGAATTATTTCTGAAGCTTTCTTT.

This clonotype was found once. V gene TRBV24-1 combines with J gene TRBJ2-3; TRBD1 matches 7 bases. CDR3 length equals 15 residues. V lost 7 bases, J lost 4 bases, and 10 bases stayed unmatched. Germline V gives CDR1 KGHDR, CDR2 SFDVKD. DNA for the CDR3: TGTGCCACCAGCTCGCGTGACAGGGCAGCAGATACGCAGTATTTT. The encoded protein is CATSSRDRAADTQYF.

This clonotype was detected many times. The chain combines TRBV19 with TRBJ1-1, with a possible D match to TRBD1 (5 bases). The V end was cut by 3 bases, the J end by 2 bases, with 7 bases between. This CDR3 region has 13 residues. Germline-derived CDR1 and CDR2 are LNHDA and SQIVND (reference sequence). The CDR3 is CASSMGLNTEAFF. Written as DNA, the CDR3 is TGTGCCAGTAGTATGGGACTCAACACTGAAGCTTTCTTT.

This sequence joins TRBV10-3 and TRBJ1-1; D call uncertain. V dropped 6 bases and J dropped 2 bases, with 13 bases sitting between them. The CDR3 has 14 amino acids. Germline V gene data show CDR1 as ENHRY and CDR2 as SYGVKD. The CDR3 is CAISTRESNTEAFF. The CDR3 bases are TGTGCCATCAGCACACGAGAGAGTAACACTGAAGCTTTCTTT.

J is TRBJ2-1 and V is TRBV29-1, with a tentative D call TRBD2 (5 bases). V was cut by 3 bases and J by 7 bases, with 16 bases left in between. The CDR3 runs 14 residues. Per the germline V gene, CDR1 is SQVTM and CDR2 is ANQGSEA. This CDR3 is CSVEREASVNEQFF. CDR3 nucleotide sequence: TGCAGCGTTGAGAGGGAAGCGTCGGTGAATGAGCAGTTCTTC.

J is TRBJ1-1 and V is TRBV4-2; no firm D call. The CDR3 runs to 15 residues. V lost 0 bases and J 6 bases, leaving 14 bases between the germline ends. Germline loops: CDR1 LGHNA, CDR2 YNFKEQ. CDR3 region: CASSQDLYGDPEAFF. The CDR3 DNA reads TGTGCCAGCAGCCAAGACCTCTACGGGGATCCTGAAGCTTTCTTT.